The clone carrying this T cell receptor beta chain was seen repeatedly, ten times or more. This entry is derived from a study of spatial heterogeneity in lung cancer. Study details: The roughly 79 donors had untreated early-stage non-small cell lung cancer.

With 3 bases removed from V and 4 bases from J, the gap between germline ends came to 12 bases. The germline V gene has CDR1 MGHDK and CDR2 SYGVNS. CDR3 length equals 14 residues. One entry per CDR3 protein, called by TCRdb with MiXCR from the 5' RACE reads. Found here are some 10,000 distinct CDR3 sequences, about a fifth of them singletons; the top ten hold 35% to 50%. Time point described: blood at routine non-recurrence follow-up after resection. This TCR was recovered from a male donor with early-stage non-small cell lung cancer. Sequences were derived from PBMCs, sampled at follow-up. This chain links TRBV25-1 with TRBJ1-1, with a possible D match to TRBD1 (5 bases). The CDR3 DNA follows: TGTGCCAGCAGTGAGGACTGGGGGGGCACTGAAGCTTTCTTT. Protein: CASSEDWGGTEAFF.